The clone carrying this TCR beta chain was counted only a few times. Antigen specificity is unknown. The data were obtained in a study of blood T cells in healthy people across ages. It was with a sample-barcoded 5' primer and a J-beta primer mix that a second PCR of about 6 to 12 cycles was run. A template-switch adaptor containing 12 random nucleotides labeled each cDNA molecule. TCRdb ran MiXCR on the 5' RACE reads and lists one entry per CDR3 protein. The sample yields around 1,000,000 distinct CDR3 sequences, approximately 25% seen once. The V end was cut by 2 bases, the J end by 2 bases, with 14 bases between. The germline gives CDR1 DFQATT, CDR2 SNEGSKA (reference sequence). CDR3 length: 15 residues. Whole-study findings and limits: Investigators treated diversity estimates from one million T cells as underestimates.

This same sample was also taken into another study, of T cells of mothers and their children.

The genes are TRBV20-1 and TRBJ2-3; D uncertain. The sequenced material came from blood. This sequence originates from a girl aged 2 to 9 in good health. DNA for the CDR3: TGCAGTGCTAGACACCAGGTCCGAGCCACAGATACGCAGTATTTT. Protein product: CSARHQVRATDTQYF.